These T cell receptor beta chains were read from a single sample in a study of regulatory T cells in long-lasting Graves disease. Each CDR3 protein gets one entry after TCRdb re-called the multiplex PCR reads with MiXCR. The table lists some 600,000 distinct CDR3 sequences, more than 15% of them singletons, with around 12% in the top ten. These data were also filed under a second study, of T cells in Graves' hyperthyroidism and ophthalmopathy.

The material sequenced was peripheral blood mononuclear cells (PBMCs), taken at new diagnosis, from a patient treated with antithyroid drugs. The receptor set was obtained from a man younger than 35 with Graves disease. CDR3s include the opening cysteine and the closing phenylalanine or tryptophan. The D gene is left open where the match is weak. For some rows the clone size is stated as once, few or many, or as a class when expanded; others skip it.

j_call	v_call	clone_size	d_call	cdr3_nt	cdr3_aa
TRBJ2-7	TRBV6-1	many	TRBD1	TGTGCCAGCAGCCAAGACAGGGGAACCTACGAGCAGTACTTC	CASSQDRGTYEQYF
TRBJ1-6	TRBV9	few	NA	TGTGCCAGCAGGGGGGGGAATTCACCCCTCCACTTT	CASRGGNSPLHF
TRBJ1-5	TRBV6-2/TRBV6-3	many	NA	TGTGCCAGCAGTGAGAAACAGGGAGGGGGGCAGCCCCAGCATTTT	CASSEKQGGGQPQHF
TRBJ2-5	TRBV12-3/TRBV12-4	many	TRBD1	TGTGCCAGCAGTTCCGGACAGGGGGCCAGGGAGACCCAGTACTTC	CASSSGQGARETQYF
TRBJ2-5	TRBV29-1	many	TRBD1	TGCAGCGTGGAAAACAGGGGCGGGGAGACCCAGTACTTC	CSVENRGGETQYF
TRBJ2-5	TRBV20-1	many	TRBD1	TGCAGTGCTAGGCGGGACAGGGAGACCCAGTACTTC	CSARRDRETQYF
TRBJ2-7	TRBV5-1	many	NA	TGTGCCAGCAGCTTAGAGGGCGGAACCTACGAGCAGTACTTC	CASSLEGGTYEQYF
TRBJ1-5	TRBV27	many	NA	TGTGCCAGCAGTTTCGGTGGGGGAGGTCAGCCCCAGCATTTT	CASSFGGGGQPQHF
TRBJ2-5	TRBV5-4	few	TRBD1	TGTGCCAGCAGCTTATCCGGGACAGGGTACCAAGAGACCCAGTACTTC	CASSLSGTGYQETQYF
TRBJ2-3	TRBV7-3	many	NA	TGTGCCAGCAGCTCCCCTAACCGCGCAGATACGCAGTATTTT	CASSSPNRADTQYF
TRBJ2-7	TRBV11-2	NA	NA	TGTGCCAGCAGCCACCCCGGACAGATCAAAAGCAATGAGCAGTACTTC	CASSHPGQIKSNEQYF
TRBJ2-4	TRBV6-1	NA	NA	TGTGCCAGCAGTGGACAAGGGGGGGCCAAAAACATTCAGTACTTC	CASSGQGGAKNIQYF
TRBJ1-2	TRBV6-6	few	NA	TGTGCCAGCAGTTACTCGATTGTAGGGAGCCCTAACTATGGCTACACCTTC	CASSYSIVGSPNYGYTF
TRBJ1-1	TRBV2	many	NA	TGTGCCAGCAGTAACAAGCTTAACACTGAAGCTTTCTTT	CASSNKLNTEAFF
TRBJ1-1	TRBV28	many	NA	TGTGCCAGCAGTTTATGGGGAGGGGAAGCTTTCTTT	CASSLWGGEAFF
TRBJ1-1	TRBV7-2	many	NA	TGTGCCAGCAGCTTACCAGGATTTGGGGGCACTGAAGCTTTCTTT	CASSLPGFGGTEAFF
TRBJ2-7	TRBV3-1	many	TRBD2	TGTGCCAGCAGCAAGCTAGCGGGAGGCTACGAGCAGTACTTC	CASSKLAGGYEQYF
TRBJ2-7	TRBV6-2/TRBV6-3	few	TRBD2	TGTGCCAGCACCGGACTAGCGGGATACGAGCAGTACTTC	CASTGLAGYEQYF
TRBJ2-1	TRBV11-1	many	NA	TGTGCCAGCGGAGAGGGAGATCTCAACAATGAGCAGTTCTTC	CASGEGDLNNEQFF
TRBJ2-5	TRBV20-1	NA	TRBD2	TGCAGTGCCAGGATTAGGACTAGCGGGCAAGAGACCCAGTACTTC	CSARIRTSGQETQYF